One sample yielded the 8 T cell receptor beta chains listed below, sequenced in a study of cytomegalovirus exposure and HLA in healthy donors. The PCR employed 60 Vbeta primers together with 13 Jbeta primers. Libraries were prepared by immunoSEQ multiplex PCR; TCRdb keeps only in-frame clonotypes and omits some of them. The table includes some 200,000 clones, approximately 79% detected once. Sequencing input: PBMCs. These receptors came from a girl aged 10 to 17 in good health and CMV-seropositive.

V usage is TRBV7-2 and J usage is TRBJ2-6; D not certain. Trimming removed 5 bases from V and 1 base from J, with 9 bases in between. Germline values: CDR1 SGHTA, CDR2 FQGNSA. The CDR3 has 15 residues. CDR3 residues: CASSPQVSGANVLTF. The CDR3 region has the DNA TGTGCCAGCAGCCCCCAGGTATCTGGGGCCAACGTCCTGACTTTC.

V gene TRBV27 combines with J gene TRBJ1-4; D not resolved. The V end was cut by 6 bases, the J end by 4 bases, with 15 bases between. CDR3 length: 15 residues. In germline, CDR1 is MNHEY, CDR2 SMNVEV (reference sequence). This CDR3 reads CASSNYLTGNEKLFF. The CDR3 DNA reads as TGTGCCAGCAGCAACTATTTGACGGGTAATGAAAAACTGTTTTTT.

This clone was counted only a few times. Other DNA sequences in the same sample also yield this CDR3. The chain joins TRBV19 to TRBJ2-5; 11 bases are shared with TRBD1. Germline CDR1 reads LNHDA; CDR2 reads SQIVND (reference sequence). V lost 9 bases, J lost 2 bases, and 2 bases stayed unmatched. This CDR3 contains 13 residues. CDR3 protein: CASRDRGQETQYF. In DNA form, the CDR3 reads TGTGCCAGCCGGGACAGGGGGCAAGAGACCCAGTACTTC.

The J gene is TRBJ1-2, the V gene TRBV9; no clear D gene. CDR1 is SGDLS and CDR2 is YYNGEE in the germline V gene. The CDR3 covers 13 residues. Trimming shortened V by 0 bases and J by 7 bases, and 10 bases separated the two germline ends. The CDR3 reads CASSVVQAGGYTF. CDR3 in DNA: TGTGCCAGCAGCGTAGTCCAGGCGGGTGGCTACACCTTC.

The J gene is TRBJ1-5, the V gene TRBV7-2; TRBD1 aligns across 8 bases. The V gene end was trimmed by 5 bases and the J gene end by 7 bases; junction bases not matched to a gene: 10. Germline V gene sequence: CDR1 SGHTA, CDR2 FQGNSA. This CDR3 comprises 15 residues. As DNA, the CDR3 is TGTGCCAGCAGCCCGCCCACAGGGGGAGGACAGCCCCAGCATTTT. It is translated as CASSPPTGGGQPQHF.

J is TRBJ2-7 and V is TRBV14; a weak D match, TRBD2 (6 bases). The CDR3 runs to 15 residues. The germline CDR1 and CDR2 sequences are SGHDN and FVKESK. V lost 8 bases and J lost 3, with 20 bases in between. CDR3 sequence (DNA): TGTGCCAGCGGTTCCTGGCGGGGTCCATTCTACGAGCAGTACTTC. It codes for CASGSWRGPFYEQYF.

The CDR3 here is CASSLGTGGSVEKLFF. The CDR3 coding sequence is TGTGCCAGCAGCTTAGGGACAGGGGGCTCAGTTGAAAAACTGTTTTTT. The chain recombines TRBV5-6 with TRBJ1-4, with TRBD1 matching 12 bases. With V trimmed by 2 bases and J by 7 bases, 6 bases remained unmatched. CDR3 size: 16 residues. Per the germline V gene, CDR1 is SGHDT and CDR2 is YYEEEE.

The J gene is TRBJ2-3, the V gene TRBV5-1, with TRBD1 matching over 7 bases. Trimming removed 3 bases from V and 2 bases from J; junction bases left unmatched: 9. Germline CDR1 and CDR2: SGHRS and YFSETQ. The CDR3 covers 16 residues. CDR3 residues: CASSWGQDRNTDTQYF. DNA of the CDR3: TGCGCCAGCAGCTGGGGGCAGGACAGGAACACAGATACGCAGTATTTT.